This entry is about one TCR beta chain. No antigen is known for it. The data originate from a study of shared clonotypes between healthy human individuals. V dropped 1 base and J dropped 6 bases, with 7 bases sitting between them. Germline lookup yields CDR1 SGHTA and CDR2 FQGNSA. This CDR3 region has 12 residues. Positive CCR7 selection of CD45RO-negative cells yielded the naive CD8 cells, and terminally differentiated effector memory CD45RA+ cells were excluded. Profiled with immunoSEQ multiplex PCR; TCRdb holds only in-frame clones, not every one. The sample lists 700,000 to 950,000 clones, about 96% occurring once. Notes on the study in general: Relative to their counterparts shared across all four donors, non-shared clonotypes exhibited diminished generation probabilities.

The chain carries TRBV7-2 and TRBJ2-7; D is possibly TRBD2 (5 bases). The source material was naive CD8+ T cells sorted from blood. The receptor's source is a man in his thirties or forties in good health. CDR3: CASSLGGREQYF. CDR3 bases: TGTGCCAGCAGCTTAGGAGGGCGCGAGCAGTACTTC.